A single T cell receptor beta chain is shown here with its context. Unsorted PBMC replicate PCRs used about 290 ng DNA, approximately 29,000 T cell genomes. Assay: immunoSEQ multiplex PCR; the TCRdb copy retains only in-frame clones and omits some. This table holds 450,000 to 500,000 clones, over 75% found once. The data derive from a study of shared clonotypes between healthy human individuals. Study-level information: The donor group consisted of two women and three men, aged 18 to 49.

Germline lookup yields CDR1 LNHDA and CDR2 SQIVND (reference sequence). The V gene end was trimmed by 4 bases and the J gene end by 7 bases; junction bases not matched to a gene: 3. The CDR3 contains 15 residues. The chain employs TRBV19 and TRBJ2-1, with TRBD2 matching over 14 bases. Input material: PBMCs. The sequence came from a middle-aged woman in good health. Some clones in this sample may be carry-over from other donors' samples. The CDR3 protein is CASSTGLAGENEQFF. The CDR3 DNA reads TGTGCCAGTAGTACGGGACTAGCGGGAGAGAATGAGCAGTTCTTC.